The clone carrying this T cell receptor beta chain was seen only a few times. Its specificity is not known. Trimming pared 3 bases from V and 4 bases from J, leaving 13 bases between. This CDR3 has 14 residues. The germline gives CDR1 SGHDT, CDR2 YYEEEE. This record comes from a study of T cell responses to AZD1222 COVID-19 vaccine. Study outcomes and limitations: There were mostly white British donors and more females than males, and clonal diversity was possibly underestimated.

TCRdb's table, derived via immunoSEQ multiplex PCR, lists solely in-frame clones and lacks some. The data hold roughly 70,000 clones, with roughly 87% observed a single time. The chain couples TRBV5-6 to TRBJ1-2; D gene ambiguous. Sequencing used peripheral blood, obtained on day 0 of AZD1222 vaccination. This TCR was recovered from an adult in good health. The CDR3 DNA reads TGTGCCAGCAGCTCTCCCGGTGAGAGCTATGGCTACACCTTC. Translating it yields CASSSPGESYGYTF.